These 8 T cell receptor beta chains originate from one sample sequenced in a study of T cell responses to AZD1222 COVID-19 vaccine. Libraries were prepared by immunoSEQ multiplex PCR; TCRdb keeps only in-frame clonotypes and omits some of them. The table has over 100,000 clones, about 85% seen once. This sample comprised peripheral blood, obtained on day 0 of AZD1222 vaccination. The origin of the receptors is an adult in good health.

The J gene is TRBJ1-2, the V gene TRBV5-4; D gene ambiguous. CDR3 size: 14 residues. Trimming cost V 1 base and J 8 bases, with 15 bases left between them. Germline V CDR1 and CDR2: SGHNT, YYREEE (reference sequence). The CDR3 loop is CASSLKGGKEGYTF. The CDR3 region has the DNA TGTGCCAGCAGCTTGAAGGGCGGAAAGGAGGGCTACACCTTC.

The CDR3: CASSPQGTDTQYF. CDR3 coding DNA: TGTGCCAGCTCACCTCAGGGTACAGATACGCAGTATTTT. J is TRBJ2-3 and V is TRBV18; TRBD1 might be the D (5 bases). The germline gives CDR1 KGHSH, CDR2 LQKENI. Trimming removed 3 bases at V and 3 bases at J, with 7 bases between. The CDR3 contains 13 residues.

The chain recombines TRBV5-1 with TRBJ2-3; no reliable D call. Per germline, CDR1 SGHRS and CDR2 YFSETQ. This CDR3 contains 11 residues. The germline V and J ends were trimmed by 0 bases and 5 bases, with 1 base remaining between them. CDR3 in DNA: TGCGCCAGCAGCTTGGAAGATACGCAGTATTTT. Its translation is CASSLEDTQYF.

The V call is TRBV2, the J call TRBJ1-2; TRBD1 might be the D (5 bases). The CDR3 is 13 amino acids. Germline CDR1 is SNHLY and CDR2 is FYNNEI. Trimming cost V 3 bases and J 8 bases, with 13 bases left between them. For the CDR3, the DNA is TGTGCCAGCAGTGAGGGGACGCGCCGGGGCTACACCTTC. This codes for CASSEGTRRGYTF.

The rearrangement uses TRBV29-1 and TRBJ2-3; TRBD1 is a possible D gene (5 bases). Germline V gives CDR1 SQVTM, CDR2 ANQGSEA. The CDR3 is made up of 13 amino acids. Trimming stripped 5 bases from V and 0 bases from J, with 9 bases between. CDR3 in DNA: TGCAGCGTTCCTGGACACAGCACAGATACGCAGTATTTT. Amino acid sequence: CSVPGHSTDTQYF.

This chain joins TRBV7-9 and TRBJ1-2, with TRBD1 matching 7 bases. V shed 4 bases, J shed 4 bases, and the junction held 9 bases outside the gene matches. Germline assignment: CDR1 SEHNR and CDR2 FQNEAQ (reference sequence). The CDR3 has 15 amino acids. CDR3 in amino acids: CASSSFDRAGYGYTF. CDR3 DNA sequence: TGTGCCAGCAGCTCGTTCGACAGGGCGGGCTATGGCTACACCTTC.

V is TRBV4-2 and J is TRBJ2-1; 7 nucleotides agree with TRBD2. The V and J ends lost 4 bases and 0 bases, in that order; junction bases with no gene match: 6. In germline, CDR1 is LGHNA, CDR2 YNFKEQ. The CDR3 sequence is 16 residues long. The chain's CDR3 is CASSRERGSSYNEQFF. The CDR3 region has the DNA TGTGCCAGCAGCCGGGAACGCGGGAGCTCCTACAATGAGCAGTTCTTC.

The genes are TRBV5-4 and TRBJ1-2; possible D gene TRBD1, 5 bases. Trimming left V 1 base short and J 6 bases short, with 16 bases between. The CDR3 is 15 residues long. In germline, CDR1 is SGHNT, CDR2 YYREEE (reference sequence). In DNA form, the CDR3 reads TGTGCCAGCAGCTTGCCGGGGGGGGTGGACCATGGCTACACCTTC. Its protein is CASSLPGGVDHGYTF.